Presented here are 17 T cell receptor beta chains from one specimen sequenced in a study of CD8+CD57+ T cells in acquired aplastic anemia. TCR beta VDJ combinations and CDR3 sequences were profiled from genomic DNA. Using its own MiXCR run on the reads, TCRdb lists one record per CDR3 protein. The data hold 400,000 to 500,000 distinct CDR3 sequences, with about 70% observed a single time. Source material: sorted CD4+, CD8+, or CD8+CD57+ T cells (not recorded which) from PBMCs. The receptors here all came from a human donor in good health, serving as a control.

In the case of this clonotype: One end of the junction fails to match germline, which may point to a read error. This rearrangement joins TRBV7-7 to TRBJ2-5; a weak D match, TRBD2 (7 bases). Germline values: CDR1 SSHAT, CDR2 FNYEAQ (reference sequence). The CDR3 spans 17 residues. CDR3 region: CASSLSSRGAYQETQYF. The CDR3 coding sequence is TGTGCTAGCAGCTTATCTTCTCGGGGGGCGTACCAAGAGACCCAGTACTTC.

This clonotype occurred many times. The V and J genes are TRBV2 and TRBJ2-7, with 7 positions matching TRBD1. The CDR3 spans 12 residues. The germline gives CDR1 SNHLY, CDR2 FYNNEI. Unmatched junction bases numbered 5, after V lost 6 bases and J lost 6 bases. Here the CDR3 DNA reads TGTGCCAGCAGGACAGACAGGGCCGAGCAGTACTTC. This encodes CASRTDRAEQYF. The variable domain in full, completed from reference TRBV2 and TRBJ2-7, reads EPEVTQTPSHQVTQMGQEVILRCVPISNHLYFYWYRQILGQKVEFLVSFYNNEISEKSEIFDDQFSVERPDGSNFTLKIRSTKLEDSAMYFCASRTDRAEQYFGPGTRLTVT.

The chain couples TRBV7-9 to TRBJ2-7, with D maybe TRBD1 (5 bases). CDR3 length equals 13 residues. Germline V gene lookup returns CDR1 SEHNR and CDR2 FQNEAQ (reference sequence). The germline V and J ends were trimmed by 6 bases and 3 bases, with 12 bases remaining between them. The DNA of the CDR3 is TGTGCCAGCAGAGAGCAGGGTGGCTACGAGCAGTACTTC. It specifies CASREQGGYEQYF.

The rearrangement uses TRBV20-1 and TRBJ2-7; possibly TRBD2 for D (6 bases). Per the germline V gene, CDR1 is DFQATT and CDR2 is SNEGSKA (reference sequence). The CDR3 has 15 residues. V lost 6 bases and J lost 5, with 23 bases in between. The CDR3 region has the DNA TGCAGTGCCTCGGGGCGGGGAATGGGAGCCGACGAGCAGTACTTC. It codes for CSASGRGMGADEQYF.

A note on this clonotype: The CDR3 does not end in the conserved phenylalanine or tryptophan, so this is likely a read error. CDR3 nucleotide sequence: TGTGCCACCAAATCCTACAGCAGGGCGTCCGAGGAGCAGTACTTG. It is translated as CATKSYSRASEEQYL. J is TRBJ2-7 and V is TRBV10-3; a weak D match, TRBD1 (5 bases). The CDR3 covers 15 residues. CDR1 is ENHRY and CDR2 is SYGVKD in the germline V gene. V lost 10 bases, J lost 7 bases, and 26 bases lay in between.

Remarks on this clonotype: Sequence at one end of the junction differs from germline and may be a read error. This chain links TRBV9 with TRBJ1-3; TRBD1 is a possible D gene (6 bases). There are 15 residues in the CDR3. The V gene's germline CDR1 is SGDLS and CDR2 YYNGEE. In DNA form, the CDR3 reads TGCGCCAGCAGCGTAGACCGGGACATTGGAAACACCATATATTTT. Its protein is CASSVDRDIGNTIYF.

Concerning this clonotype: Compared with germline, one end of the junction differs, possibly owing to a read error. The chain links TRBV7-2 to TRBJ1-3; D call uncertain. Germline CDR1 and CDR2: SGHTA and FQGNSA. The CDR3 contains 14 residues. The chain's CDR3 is CASSLERAYINIDF. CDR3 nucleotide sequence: TGTGCCAGCAGCTTAGAACGTGCTTACATTAACATCGATTTT.

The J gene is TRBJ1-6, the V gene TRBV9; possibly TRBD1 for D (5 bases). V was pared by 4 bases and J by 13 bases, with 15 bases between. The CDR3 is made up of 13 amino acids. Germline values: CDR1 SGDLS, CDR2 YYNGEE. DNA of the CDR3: TGTGCCAGCAGCCAGAGGGGTTTCGGGCCCCTCCACTTT. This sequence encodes CASSQRGFGPLHF.

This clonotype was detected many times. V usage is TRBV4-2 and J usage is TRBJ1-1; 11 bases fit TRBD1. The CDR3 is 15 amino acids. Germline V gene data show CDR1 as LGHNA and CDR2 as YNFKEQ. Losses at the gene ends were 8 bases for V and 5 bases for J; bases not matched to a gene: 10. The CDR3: CASGGTGGERTEAFF. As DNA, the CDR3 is TGTGCCAGCGGCGGGACAGGGGGGGAGAGGACTGAAGCTTTCTTT.

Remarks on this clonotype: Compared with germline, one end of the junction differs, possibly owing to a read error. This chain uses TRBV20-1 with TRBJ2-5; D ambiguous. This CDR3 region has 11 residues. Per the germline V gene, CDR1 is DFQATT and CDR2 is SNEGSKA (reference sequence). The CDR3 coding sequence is TGCAGTTCGTCAGTGCAAGACACCAATGACTTC. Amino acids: CSSSVQDTNDF.

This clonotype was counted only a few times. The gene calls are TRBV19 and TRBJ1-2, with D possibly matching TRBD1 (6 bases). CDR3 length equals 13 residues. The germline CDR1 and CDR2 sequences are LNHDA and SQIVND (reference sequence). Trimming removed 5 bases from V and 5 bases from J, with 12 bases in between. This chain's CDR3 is CASSSGQQYGYTF. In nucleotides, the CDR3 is TGTGCCAGTAGTTCAGGACAGCAGTATGGCTACACCTTC.

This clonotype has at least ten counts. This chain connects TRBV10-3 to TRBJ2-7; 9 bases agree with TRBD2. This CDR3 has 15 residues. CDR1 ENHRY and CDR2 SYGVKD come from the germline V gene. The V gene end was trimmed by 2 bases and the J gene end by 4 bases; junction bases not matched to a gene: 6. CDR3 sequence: CAISERLAGIYEQYF. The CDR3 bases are TGTGCCATCAGTGAGCGCCTAGCGGGGATTTACGAGCAGTACTTC.

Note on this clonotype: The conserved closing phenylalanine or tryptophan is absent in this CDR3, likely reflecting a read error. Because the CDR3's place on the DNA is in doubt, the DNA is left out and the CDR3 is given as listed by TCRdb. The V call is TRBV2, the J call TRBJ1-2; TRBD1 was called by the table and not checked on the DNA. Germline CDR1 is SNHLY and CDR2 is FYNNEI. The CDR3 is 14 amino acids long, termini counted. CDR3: CASSLTPWRGEPPY.

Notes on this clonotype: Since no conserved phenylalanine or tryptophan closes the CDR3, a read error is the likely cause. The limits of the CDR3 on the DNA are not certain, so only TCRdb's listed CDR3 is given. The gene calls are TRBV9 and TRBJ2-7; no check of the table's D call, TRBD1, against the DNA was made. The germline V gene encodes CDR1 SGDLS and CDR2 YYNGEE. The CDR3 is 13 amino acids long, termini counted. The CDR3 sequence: CASSYSGENTDTL.

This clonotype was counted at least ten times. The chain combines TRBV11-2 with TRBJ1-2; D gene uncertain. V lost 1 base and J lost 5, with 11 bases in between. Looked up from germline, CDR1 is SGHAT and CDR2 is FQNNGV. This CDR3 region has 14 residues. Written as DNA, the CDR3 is TGTGCCAGCAGCTTAGGCTCTGCGGGGTATGGCTACACCTTC. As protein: CASSLGSAGYGYTF. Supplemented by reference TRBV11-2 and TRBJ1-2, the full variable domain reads EAGVAQSPRYKIIEKRQSVAFWCNPISGHATLYWYQQILGQGPKLLIQFQNNGVVDDSQLPKDRFSAERLKGVDSTLKIQPAKLEDSAVYLCASSLGSAGYGYTFGSGTRLTVV.

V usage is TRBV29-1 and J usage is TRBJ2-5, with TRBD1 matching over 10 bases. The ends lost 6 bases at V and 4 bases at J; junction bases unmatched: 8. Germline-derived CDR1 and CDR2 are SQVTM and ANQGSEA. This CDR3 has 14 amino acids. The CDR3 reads CSVSGQGTGETQYF. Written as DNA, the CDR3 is TGCAGCGTATCGGGACAGGGGACAGGAGAGACCCAGTACTTC.

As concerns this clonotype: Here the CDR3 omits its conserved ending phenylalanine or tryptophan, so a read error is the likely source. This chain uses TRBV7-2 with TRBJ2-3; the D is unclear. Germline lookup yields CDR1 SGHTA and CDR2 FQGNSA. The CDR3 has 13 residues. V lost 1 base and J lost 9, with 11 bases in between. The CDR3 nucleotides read TGTGCCAGCAGCTTAGGAGTCGCCGCGACGCAGTATTTG. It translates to CASSLGVAATQYL.